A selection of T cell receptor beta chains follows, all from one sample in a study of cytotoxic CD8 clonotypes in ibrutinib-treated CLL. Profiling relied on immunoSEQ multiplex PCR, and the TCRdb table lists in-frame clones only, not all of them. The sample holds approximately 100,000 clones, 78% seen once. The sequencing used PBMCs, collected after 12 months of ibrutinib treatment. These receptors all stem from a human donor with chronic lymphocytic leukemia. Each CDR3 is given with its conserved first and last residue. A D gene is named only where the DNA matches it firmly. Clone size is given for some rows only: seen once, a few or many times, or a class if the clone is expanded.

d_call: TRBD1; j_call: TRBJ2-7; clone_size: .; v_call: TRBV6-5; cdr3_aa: CASSYRDRAYEQYF; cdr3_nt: TGTGCCAGCAGTTACCGGGACAGGGCCTACGAGCAGTACTTC
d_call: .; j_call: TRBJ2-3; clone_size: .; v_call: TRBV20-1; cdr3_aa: CSAYDPDTQYF; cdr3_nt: TGCAGTGCTTACGACCCAGATACGCAGTATTTT
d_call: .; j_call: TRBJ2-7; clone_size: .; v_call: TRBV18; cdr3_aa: CASSPPGQGTTGQYF; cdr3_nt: TGTGCCAGCTCACCACCGGGTCAAGGCACTACCGGGCAGTACTTC
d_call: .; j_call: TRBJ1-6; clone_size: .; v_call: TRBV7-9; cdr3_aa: CASSFMGVSYNSPLHF; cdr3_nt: TGTGCCAGCAGCTTCATGGGGGTCTCCTATAATTCACCCCTCCACTTT
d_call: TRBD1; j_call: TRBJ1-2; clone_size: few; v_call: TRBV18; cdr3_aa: CASSPDRGYGYTF; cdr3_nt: TGTGCCAGCTCACCGGACAGGGGCTATGGCTACACCTTC
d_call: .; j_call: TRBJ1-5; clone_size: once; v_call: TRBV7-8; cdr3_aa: CASSLRSRVSNQPQHF; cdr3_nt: TGTGCCAGCAGCTTAAGGTCCAGGGTGAGCAATCAGCCCCAGCATTTT
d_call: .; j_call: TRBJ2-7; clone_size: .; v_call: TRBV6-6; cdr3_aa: CASSYGHLNSYEQYF; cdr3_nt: TGTGCCAGCAGTTACGGGCACCTAAATTCCTACGAGCAGTACTTC
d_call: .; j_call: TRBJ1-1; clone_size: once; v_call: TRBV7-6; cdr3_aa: CASSLVEEAEAFF; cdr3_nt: TGTGCCAGCAGCTTAGTCGAAGAGGCTGAAGCTTTCTTT
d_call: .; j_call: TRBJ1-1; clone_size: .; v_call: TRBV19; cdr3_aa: CASSIQGLNTEAFF; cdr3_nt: TGTGCCAGTAGTATACAGGGACTGAACACTGAAGCTTTCTTT
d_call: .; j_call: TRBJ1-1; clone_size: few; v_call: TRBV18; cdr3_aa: CASSPGSREGTEAFF; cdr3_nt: TGTGCCAGCTCACCAGGGAGTCGGGAGGGGACTGAAGCTTTCTTT
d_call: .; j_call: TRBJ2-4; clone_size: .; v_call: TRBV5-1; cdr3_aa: CASRGENIQYF; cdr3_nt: TGCGCCAGCAGAGGGGAGAACATTCAGTACTTC
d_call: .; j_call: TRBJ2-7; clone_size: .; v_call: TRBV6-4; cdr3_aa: CASSPALDRLYEQYF; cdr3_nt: TGTGCCAGCAGCCCCGCTTTGGACAGACTCTACGAGCAGTACTTC
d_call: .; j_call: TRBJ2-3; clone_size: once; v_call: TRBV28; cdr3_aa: CASSLITDTQYF; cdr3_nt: TGTGCCAGCAGTTTAATAACAGATACGCAGTATTTT
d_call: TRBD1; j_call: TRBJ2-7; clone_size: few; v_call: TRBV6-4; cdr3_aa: CASSPDRGSSYEQYF; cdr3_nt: TGTGCCAGCAGTCCCGACAGGGGAAGCTCCTACGAGCAGTACTTC
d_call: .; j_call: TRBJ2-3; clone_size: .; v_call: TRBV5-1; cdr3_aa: CASSLGATTSTDTQYF; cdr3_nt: TGCGCCAGCAGCTTGGGGGCGACCACTAGCACAGATACGCAGTATTTT
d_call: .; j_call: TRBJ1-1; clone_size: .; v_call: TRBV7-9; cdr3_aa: CASSSPAREVLLF; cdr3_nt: TGTGCCAGCAGCTCCCCCGCCCGGGAGGTCCTTCTCTTT
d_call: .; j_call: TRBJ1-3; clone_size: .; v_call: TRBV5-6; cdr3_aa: CASSLSSGNTIYF; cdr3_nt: TGTGCCAGCAGCTTGAGCTCTGGAAACACCATATATTTT
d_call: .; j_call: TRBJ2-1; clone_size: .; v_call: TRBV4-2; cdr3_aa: CASSQNFLDGNEQFF; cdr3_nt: TGTGCCAGCAGCCAAAACTTCCTCGATGGCAATGAGCAGTTCTTC
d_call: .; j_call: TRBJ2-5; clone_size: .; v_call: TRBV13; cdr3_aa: CASSLVGRGGETQYF; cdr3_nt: TGTGCCAGCAGCTTAGTTGGGCGGGGAGGAGAGACCCAGTACTTC
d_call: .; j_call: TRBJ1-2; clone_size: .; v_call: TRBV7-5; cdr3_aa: CARSPRGGTYGYTF; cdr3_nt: TGTGCCAGAAGCCCCAGGGGTGGGACCTATGGCTACACCTTC
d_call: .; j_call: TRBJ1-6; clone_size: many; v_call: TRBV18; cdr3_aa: CASSPMDNSPLHF; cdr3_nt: TGTGCCAGCTCACCGATGGATAATTCACCCCTCCACTTT
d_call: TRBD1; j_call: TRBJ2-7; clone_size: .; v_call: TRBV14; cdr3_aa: CASSQRQGERYEQYF; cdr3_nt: TGTGCCAGCAGCCAAAGACAGGGGGAGAGGTACGAGCAGTACTTC
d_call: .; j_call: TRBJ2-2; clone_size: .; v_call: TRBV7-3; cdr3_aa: CASSSGGPNTGELFF; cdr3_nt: TGTGCCAGCAGCTCCGGGGGGCCTAACACCGGGGAGCTGTTTTTT
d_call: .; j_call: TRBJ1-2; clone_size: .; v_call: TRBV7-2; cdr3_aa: CASSLAHREFYGYTF; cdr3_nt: TGTGCCAGCAGCTTAGCCCACAGGGAGTTTTATGGCTACACCTTC
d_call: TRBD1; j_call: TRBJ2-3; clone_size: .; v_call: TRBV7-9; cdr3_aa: CASSFRQGASDTQYF; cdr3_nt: TGTGCCAGCAGCTTCAGACAGGGGGCATCAGATACGCAGTATTTT
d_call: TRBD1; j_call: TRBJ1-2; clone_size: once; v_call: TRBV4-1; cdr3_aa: CASSQEGQLYGYTF; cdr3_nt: TGCGCCAGCAGCCAAGAGGGACAGCTCTATGGCTACACCTTC
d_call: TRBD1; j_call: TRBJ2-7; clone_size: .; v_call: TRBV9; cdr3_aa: CASSVGPGQGNGEQYF; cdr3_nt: TGTGCCAGCAGCGTAGGGCCGGGACAGGGTAATGGCGAGCAGTACTTC
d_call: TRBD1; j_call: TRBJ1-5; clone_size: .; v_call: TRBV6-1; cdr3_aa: CASRGQGNQPQHF; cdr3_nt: TGTGCCAGCAGAGGACAGGGCAATCAGCCCCAGCATTTT
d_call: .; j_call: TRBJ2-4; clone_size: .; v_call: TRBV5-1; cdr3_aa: CASSLSQENIQYF; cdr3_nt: TGCGCCAGCAGCTTATCACAGGAAAACATTCAGTACTTC
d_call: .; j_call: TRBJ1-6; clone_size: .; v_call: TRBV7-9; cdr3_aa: CASSPGADSPLHF; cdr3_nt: TGTGCCAGCAGCCCGGGGGCGGATTCACCCCTCCACTTT
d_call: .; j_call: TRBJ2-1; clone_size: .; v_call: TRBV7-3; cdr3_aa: CASSPLRVYNEQFF; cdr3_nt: TGTGCCAGCAGCCCCCTCAGGGTCTACAATGAGCAGTTCTTC
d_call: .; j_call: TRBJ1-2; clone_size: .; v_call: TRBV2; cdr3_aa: CASLAQHYGYTF; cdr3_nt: TGTGCCAGCCTTGCACAACACTATGGCTACACCTTC
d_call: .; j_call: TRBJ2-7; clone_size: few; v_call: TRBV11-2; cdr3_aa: CASSLGSGIEQYF; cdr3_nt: TGTGCCAGCAGCTTAGGGTCTGGGATCGAGCAGTACTTC
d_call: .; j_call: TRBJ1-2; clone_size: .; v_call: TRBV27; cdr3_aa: CASSLSRQGSGYTF; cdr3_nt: TGTGCCAGCAGTTTATCGAGGCAGGGAAGTGGCTACACCTTC
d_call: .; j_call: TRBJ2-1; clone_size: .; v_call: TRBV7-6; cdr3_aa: CASSLGQASNEQFF; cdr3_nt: TGTGCCAGCAGCTTGGGTCAAGCGTCCAATGAGCAGTTCTTC
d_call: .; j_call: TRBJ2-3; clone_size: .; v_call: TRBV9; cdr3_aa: CASSLELLPDTQYF; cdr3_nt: TGTGCCAGCAGCTTAGAACTCCTTCCAGATACGCAGTATTTT
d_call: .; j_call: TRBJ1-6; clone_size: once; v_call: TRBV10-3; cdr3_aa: CAISESTRHSPLHF; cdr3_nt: TGTGCCATCAGTGAGTCGACCCGACATTCACCCCTCCACTTT
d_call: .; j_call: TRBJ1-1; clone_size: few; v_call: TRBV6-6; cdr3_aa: CASGTYTEAFF; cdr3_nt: TGTGCCAGCGGAACTTACACTGAAGCTTTCTTT
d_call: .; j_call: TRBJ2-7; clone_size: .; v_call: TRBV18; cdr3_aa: CASSPSQYEQYF; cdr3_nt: TGTGCCAGCTCACCCTCACAGTACGAGCAGTACTTC
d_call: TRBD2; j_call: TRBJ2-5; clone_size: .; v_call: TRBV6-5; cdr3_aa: CASSYSGGQETQYF; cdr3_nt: TGTGCCAGCAGTTACTCGGGGGGGCAAGAGACCCAGTACTTC
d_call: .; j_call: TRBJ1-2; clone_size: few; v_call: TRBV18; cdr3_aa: CASSPRAEGYGYTF; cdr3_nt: TGTGCCAGCTCACCACGGGCCGAAGGGTATGGCTACACCTTC
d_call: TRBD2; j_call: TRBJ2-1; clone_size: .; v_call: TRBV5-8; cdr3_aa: CASSWGTSGKYNEQFF; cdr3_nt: TGTGCCAGCAGCTGGGGGACTAGCGGAAAATACAATGAGCAGTTCTTC
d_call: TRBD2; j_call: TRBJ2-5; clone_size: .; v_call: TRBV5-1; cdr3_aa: CASSPGTSKGAQYF; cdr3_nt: TGCGCCAGCAGCCCAGGGACTAGCAAAGGGGCCCAGTACTTC
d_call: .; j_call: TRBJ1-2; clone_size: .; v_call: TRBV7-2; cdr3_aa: CASSLDGQGNGYTF; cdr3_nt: TGTGCCAGCAGCTTAGATGGGCAGGGGAATGGCTACACCTTC
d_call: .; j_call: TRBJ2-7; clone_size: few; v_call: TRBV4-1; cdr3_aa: CASSQGKSGGEQYF; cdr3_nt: TGCGCCAGCAGCCAAGGAAAGTCCGGGGGCGAGCAGTACTTC
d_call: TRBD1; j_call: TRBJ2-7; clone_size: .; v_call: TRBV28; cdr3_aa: CASLSQTGGPVYEQYF; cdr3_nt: TGTGCCAGCCTCTCTCAAACAGGGGGTCCCGTCTACGAGCAGTACTTC
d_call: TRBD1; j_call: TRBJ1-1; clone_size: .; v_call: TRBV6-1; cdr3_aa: CASRPEGQANTEAFF; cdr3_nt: TGTGCCAGCAGACCAGAAGGACAGGCGAACACTGAAGCTTTCTTT
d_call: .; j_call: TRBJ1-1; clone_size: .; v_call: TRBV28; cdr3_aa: CASSVQMGDTEAFF; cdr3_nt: TGTGCCAGCAGTGTACAAATGGGGGACACTGAAGCTTTCTTT